A selection of T cell receptor beta chains follows, all from one sample in a study of blood T cell repertoires in COVID-19. Using immunoSEQ multiplex PCR, the repertoire was profiled, and TCRdb retains in-frame clones only, with some absent. The data contain about 290,000 clones, about nine tenths of them seen just once; the ten biggest clones take up about 1.7%. Sequenced: PBMCs or T cells enriched from blood (not recorded which). The receptors derive from a woman in her forties who had recovered from COVID-19. Both conserved end residues are part of each CDR3. Expanded clones are given a class, and other clones once, few, many or no size at all.

CDR3 length	V gene	clone size	J gene	CDR3 protein
13	TRBV5-1	NA	TRBJ1-1	CASSLGREAEAFF
16	TRBV5-1	NA	TRBJ1-2	CASSLLQSTEAYGYTF
13	TRBV18	NA	TRBJ2-7	CASSDRGVYEQYF
15	TRBV7-2	NA	TRBJ1-2	CASSTNRGRNYGYTF
13	TRBV6-2/TRBV6-3	NA	TRBJ1-1	CASSFSGRAEAFF
15	TRBV4-1	NA	TRBJ2-5	CASRSDREAQETQYF
16	TRBV2	NA	TRBJ1-5	CASSDQGQGLNQPQHF
15	TRBV29-1	NA	TRBJ1-1	CSVEDSPLRNTEAFF
17	TRBV7-2	NA	TRBJ2-2	CASSLGQGRAPAGELFF
17	TRBV4-3	NA	TRBJ2-2	CASSQGGLAGRAGELFF
15	TRBV19	NA	TRBJ1-2	CASNSRTASNYGYTF
12	TRBV7-3	NA	TRBJ1-1	CASSSDGAQAFF
15	TRBV2	NA	TRBJ2-7	CASSRPGLGQYEQYF
15	TRBV7-6	NA	TRBJ2-1	CASSRGTSRPDEQFF
15	TRBV27	NA	TRBJ1-6	CASSPLLNRGSPLHF
13	TRBV6-5	NA	TRBJ1-1	CASSPGVHTEAFF
15	TRBV5-4	NA	TRBJ2-3	CASSLGGSGTDTQYF
15	TRBV19	NA	TRBJ2-7	CASSSTGQAPYEQYF
17	TRBV5-8	NA	TRBJ2-6	CASLEGQGILRANVLTF
15	TRBV9	NA	TRBJ1-4	CASSVAGQFNEKLFF
14	TRBV3-1/TRBV3-2	NA	TRBJ1-2	CASSPLVQVYGYTF
16	TRBV6-5	NA	TRBJ1-2	CASSSDGQISNYGYTF
13	TRBV12-3/TRBV12-4	NA	TRBJ2-5	CASTTAHSETQYF
14	TRBV18	NA	TRBJ1-1	CASSLGQPNTEAFF
15	TRBV19	NA	TRBJ1-1	CASSIDRTVYTEAFF
13	TRBV29-1	NA	TRBJ2-5	CSFDRGMGETQYF
14	TRBV9	NA	TRBJ2-5	CASSVAGNQETQYF
17	TRBV7-2	NA	TRBJ2-1	CASSIFTGTSGHNEQFF
16	TRBV10-2	once	TRBJ2-3	CASIQTSGPLTDTQYF